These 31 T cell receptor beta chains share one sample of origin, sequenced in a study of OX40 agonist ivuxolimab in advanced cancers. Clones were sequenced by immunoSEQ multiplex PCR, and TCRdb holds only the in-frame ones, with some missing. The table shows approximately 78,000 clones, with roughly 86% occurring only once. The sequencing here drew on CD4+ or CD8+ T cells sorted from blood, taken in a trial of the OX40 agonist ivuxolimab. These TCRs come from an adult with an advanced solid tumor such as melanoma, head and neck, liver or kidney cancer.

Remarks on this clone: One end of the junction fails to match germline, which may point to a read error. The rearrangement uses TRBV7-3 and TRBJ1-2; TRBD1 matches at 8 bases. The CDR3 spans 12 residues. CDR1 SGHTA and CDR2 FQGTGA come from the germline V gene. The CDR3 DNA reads TGTGCCAGCAGCTCACACCGGGACAGGAAGGTATTC. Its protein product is CASSSHRDRKVF.

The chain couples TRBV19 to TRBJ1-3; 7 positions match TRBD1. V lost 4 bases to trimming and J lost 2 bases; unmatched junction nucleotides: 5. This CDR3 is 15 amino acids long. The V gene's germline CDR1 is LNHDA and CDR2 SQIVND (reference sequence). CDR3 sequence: CASSTQGGPGNTIYF. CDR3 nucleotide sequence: TGTGCCAGTAGTACGCAGGGGGGCCCTGGAAACACCATATATTTT.

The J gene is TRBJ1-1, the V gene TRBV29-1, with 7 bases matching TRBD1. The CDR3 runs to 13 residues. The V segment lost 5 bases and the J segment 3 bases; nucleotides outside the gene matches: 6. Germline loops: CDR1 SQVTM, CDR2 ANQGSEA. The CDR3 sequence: CSVPGGGYTEAFF. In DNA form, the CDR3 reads TGCAGCGTTCCAGGGGGGGGGTACACTGAAGCTTTCTTT.

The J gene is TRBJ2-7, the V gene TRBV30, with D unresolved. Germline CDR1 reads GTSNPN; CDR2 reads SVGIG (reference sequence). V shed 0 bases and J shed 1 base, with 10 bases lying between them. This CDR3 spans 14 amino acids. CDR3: CAWSVPELSYEQYF. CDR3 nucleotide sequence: TGTGCCTGGAGTGTACCGGAACTTTCCTACGAGCAGTACTTC.

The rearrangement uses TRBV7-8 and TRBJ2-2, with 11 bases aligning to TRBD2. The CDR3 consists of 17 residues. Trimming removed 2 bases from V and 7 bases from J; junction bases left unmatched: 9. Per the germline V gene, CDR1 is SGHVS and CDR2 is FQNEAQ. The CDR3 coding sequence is TGTGCCAGCAGCTTATCTCGGACTAGCGGGTATAACGGGGAGCTGTTTTTT. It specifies CASSLSRTSGYNGELFF.

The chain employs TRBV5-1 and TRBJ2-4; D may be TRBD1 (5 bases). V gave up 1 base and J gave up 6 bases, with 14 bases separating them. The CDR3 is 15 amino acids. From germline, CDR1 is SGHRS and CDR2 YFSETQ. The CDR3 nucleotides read TGCGCCAGCAGCTTGCAGACAGCTTTAGGAAACATTCAGTACTTC. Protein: CASSLQTALGNIQYF.

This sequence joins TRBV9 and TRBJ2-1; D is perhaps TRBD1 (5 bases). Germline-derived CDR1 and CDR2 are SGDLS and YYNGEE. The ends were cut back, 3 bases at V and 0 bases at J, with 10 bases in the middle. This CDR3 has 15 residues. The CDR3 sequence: CASSETASSYNEQFF. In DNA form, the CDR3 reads TGTGCCAGCAGCGAGACAGCGTCCTCCTACAATGAGCAGTTCTTC. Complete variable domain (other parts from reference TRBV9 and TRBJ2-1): DSGVTQTPKHLITATGQRVTLRCSPRSGDLSVYWYQQSLDQGLQFLIQYYNGEERAKGNILERFSAQQFPDLHSELNLSSLELGDSALYFCASSETASSYNEQFFGPGTRLTVL.

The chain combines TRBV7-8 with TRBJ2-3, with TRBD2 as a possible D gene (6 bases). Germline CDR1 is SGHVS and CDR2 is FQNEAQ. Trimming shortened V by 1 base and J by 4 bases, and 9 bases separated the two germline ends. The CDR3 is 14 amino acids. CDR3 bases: TGTGCCAGCAGCTTAGTCGGGGGTGCAGATACGCAGTATTTT. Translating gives CASSLVGGADTQYF. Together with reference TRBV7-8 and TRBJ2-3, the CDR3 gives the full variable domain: GAGVSQSPRYKVAKRGQDVALRCDPISGHVSLFWYQQALGQGPEFLTYFQNEAQLDKSGLPSDRFFAERPEGSVSTLKIQRTQQEDSAVYLCASSLVGGADTQYFGPGTRLTVL.

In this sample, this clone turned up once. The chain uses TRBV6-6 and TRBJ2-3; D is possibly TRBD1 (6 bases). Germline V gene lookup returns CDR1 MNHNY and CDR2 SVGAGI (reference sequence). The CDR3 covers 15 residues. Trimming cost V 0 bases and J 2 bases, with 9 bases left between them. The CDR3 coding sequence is TGTGCCAGCAGTTACTCCCAGGGGTACACAGATACGCAGTATTTT. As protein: CASSYSQGYTDTQYF.

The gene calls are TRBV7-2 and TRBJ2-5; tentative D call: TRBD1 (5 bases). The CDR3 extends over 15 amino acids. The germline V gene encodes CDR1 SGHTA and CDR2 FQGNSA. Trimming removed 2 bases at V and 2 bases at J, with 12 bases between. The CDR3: CASSLLTVRQETQYF. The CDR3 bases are TGTGCCAGCAGCTTACTGACAGTCCGACAAGAGACCCAGTACTTC.

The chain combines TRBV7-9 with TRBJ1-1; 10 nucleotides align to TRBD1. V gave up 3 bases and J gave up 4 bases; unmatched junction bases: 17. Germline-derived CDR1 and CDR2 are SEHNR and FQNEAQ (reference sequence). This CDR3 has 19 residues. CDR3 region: CASSFGVSRDRGRGTEAFF. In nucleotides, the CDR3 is TGTGCCAGCAGCTTCGGAGTCAGTCGGGACAGGGGACGAGGCACTGAAGCTTTCTTT.

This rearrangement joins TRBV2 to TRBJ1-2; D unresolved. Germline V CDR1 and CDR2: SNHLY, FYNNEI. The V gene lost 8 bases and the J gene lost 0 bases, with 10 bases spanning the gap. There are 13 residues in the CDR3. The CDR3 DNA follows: TGTGCCAGCTGCAGGCAGACTAACTATGGCTACACCTTC. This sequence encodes CASCRQTNYGYTF.

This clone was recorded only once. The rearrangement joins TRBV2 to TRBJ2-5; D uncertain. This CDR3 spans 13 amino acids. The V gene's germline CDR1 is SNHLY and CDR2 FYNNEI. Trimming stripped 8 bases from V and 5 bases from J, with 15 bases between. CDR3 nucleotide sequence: TGTGCCAGCCAGACCCTCACACAGGAGACCCAGTACTTC. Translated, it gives CASQTLTQETQYF. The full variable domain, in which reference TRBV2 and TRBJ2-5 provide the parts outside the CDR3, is EPEVTQTPSHQVTQMGQEVILRCVPISNHLYFYWYRQILGQKVEFLVSFYNNEISEKSEIFDDQFSVERPDGSNFTLKIRSTKLEDSAMYFCASQTLTQETQYFGPGTRLLVL.

CDR3 loop: CASSWGAGELFF. In DNA, the CDR3 is TGTGCCAGCAGCTGGGGGGCCGGGGAGCTGTTTTTT. The chain carries TRBV5-6 and TRBJ2-2; D might be TRBD2 (6 bases). The V end lost 3 bases, the J end lost 6 bases, and 6 bases lay between the germline ends. This CDR3 region has 12 residues. Germline V CDR1 and CDR2: SGHDT, YYEEEE.

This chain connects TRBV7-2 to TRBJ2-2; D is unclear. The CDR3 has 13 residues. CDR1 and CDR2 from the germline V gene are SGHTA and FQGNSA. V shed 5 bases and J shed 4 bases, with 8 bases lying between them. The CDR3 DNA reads TGTGCCAGCAGCCCCCAGATCACCGGGGAGCTGTTTTTT. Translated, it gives CASSPQITGELFF. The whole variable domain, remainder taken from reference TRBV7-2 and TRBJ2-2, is GAGVSQSPSNKVTEKGKDVELRCDPISGHTALYWYRQSLGQGLEFLIYFQGNSAPDKSGLPSDRFSAERTGGSVSTLTIQRTQQEDSAVYLCASSPQITGELFFGEGSRLTVL.

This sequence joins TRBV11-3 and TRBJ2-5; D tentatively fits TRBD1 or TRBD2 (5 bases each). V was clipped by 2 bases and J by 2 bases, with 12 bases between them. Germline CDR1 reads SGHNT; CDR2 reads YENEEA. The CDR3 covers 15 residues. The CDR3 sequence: CASSLRGGQQETQYF. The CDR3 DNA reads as TGTGCCAGCAGCTTAAGAGGAGGACAACAAGAGACCCAGTACTTC.

CDR3 sequence (DNA): TGCAGCGCCAGGGTGGAGACCCAGTACTTC. As protein: CSARVETQYF. This chain links TRBV29-1 with TRBJ2-5; TRBD1 might be the D (5 bases). This CDR3 has 10 residues. V lost 7 bases and J lost 5, with 8 bases in between. Per germline, CDR1 SQVTM and CDR2 ANQGSEA. Looking up the rest from reference TRBV29-1 and TRBJ2-5 gives the full variable domain: SAVISQKPSRDICQRGTSLTIQCQVDSQVTMMFWYRQQPGQSLTLIATANQGSEATYESGFVIDKFPISRPNLTFSTLTVSNMSPEDSSIYLCSARVETQYFGPGTRLLVL.

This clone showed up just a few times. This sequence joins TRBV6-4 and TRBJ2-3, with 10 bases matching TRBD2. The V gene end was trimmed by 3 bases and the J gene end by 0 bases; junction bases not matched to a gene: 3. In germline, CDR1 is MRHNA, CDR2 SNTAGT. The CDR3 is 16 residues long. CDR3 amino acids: CASSDGTSASTDTQYF. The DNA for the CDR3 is TGTGCCAGCAGTGATGGGACTAGCGCCAGCACAGATACGCAGTATTTT.

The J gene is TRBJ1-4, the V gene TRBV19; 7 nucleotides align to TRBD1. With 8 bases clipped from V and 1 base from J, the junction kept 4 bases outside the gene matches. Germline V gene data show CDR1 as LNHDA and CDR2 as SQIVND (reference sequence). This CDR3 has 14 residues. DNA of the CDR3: TGTGCCAGTTCCACAGGGGTAACTAATGAAAAACTGTTTTTT. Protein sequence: CASSTGVTNEKLFF.

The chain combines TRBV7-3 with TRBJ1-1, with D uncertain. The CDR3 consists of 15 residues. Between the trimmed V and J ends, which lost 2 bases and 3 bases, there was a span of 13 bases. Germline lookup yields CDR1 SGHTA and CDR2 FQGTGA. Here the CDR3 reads CASSLGLVVDTEAFF. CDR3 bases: TGTGCCAGCAGCTTAGGCCTGGTCGTGGACACTGAAGCTTTCTTT. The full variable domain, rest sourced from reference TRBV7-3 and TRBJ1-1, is GAGVSQTPSNKVTEKGKYVELRCDPISGHTALYWYRQSLGQGPEFLIYFQGTGAADDSGLPNDRFFAVRPEGSVSTLKIQRTERGDSAVYLCASSLGLVVDTEAFFGQGTRLTVV.

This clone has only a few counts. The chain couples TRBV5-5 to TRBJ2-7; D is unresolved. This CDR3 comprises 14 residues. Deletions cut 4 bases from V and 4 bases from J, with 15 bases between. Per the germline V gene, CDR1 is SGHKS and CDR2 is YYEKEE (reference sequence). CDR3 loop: CASSADHAFYEQYF. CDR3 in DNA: TGTGCCAGCAGCGCGGACCACGCGTTTTACGAGCAGTACTTC.

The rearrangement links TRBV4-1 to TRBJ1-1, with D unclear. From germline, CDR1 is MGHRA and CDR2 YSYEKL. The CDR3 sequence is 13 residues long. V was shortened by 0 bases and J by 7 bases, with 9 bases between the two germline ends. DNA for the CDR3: TGCGCCAGCAGCCAAGATCGGCAGCTTGAAGCTTTCTTT. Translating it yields CASSQDRQLEAFF.

In nucleotides, the CDR3 is TGTGCCAGAAGCTTGGACAGGAGCTACGAGCAGTACTTC. Translated: CARSLDRSYEQYF. The chain carries TRBV7-5 and TRBJ2-7; TRBD1, the D gene given by the table, was not confirmed from the DNA. TRBV7-5 is annotated as a pseudogene. This CDR3 spans 13 amino acids.

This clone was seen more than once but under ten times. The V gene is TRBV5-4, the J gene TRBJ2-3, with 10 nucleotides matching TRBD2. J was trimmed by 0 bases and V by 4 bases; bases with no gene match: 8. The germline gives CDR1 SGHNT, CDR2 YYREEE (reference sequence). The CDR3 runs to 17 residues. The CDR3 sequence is CASSQIGTSASTDTQYF. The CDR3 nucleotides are TGTGCCAGCAGCCAGATAGGGACTAGCGCGAGCACAGATACGCAGTATTTT.

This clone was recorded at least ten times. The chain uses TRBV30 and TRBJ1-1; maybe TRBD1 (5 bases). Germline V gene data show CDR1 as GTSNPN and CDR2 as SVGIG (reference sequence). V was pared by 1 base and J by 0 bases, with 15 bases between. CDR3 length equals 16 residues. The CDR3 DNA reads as TGTGCCTGGAGTGGCCGGGACGGACGAATGAACACTGAAGCTTTCTTT. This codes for CAWSGRDGRMNTEAFF.

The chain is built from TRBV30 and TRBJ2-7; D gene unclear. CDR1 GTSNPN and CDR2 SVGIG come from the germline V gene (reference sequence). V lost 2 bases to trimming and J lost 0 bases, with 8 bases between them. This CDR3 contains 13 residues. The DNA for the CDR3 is TGTGCCTGGAGTAGCATCTCCTCCTACGAGCAGTACTTC. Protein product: CAWSSISSYEQYF.

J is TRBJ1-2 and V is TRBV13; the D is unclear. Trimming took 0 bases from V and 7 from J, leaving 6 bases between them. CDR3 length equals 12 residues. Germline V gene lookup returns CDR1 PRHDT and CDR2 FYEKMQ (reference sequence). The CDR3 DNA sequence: TGTGCCAGCAGCTTAGGGTCGACTGGCTACACCTTC. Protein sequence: CASSLGSTGYTF.

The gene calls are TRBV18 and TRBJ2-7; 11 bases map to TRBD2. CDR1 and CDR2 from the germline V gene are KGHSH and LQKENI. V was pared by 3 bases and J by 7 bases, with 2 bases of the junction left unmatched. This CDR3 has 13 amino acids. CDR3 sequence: CASSPSGREEQYF. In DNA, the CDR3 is TGTGCCAGCTCACCTAGCGGGAGGGAGGAGCAGTACTTC.

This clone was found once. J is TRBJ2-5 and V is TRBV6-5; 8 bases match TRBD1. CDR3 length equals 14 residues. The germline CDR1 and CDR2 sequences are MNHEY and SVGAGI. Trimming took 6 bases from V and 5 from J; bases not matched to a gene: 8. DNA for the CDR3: TGTGCCAGCAGGGAAGACAGGGGTCGGGAGACCCAGTACTTC. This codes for CASREDRGRETQYF.

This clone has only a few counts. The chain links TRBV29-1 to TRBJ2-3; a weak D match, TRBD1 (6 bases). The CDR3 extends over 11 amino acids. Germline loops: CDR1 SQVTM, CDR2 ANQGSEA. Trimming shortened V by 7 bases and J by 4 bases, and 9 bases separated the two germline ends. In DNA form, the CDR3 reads TGCAGCGCTCACAGGGCAGATACGCAGTATTTT. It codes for CSAHRADTQYF.

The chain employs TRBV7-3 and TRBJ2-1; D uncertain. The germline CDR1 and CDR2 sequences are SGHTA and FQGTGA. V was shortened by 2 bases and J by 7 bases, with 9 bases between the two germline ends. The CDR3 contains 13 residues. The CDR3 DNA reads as TGTGCCAGCAGCTTAGGTGGGCCAAATGAGCAGTTCTTC. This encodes CASSLGGPNEQFF.